The 25 T cell receptor beta chains below were found in one sample sequenced in a study of blood T cell repertoires in COVID-19. Assay used: immunoSEQ multiplex PCR; TCRdb lists only in-frame clones, some missing. The table shows 150,000 to 200,000 clones, with 82% occurring only once. The sample consisted of PBMCs or T cells enriched from blood (not recorded which). These receptors came from a woman in her sixties or seventies with acute COVID-19.

The chain couples TRBV7-2 to TRBJ1-4; D gene unclear. V was cut by 2 bases and J by 6 bases, with 13 bases left in between. Germline loops: CDR1 SGHTA, CDR2 FQGNSA. CDR3 size: 15 residues. The CDR3 DNA reads as TGTGCCAGCAGCTTAACTGGTTGGTACGATGAAAAACTGTTTTTT. It translates to CASSLTGWYDEKLFF.

This clone was observed a few times. The chain couples TRBV14 to TRBJ2-1; D uncertain. V lost 2 bases and J lost 10, with 18 bases in between. CDR1 is SGHDN and CDR2 is FVKESK in the germline V gene. This CDR3 spans 15 amino acids. The CDR3 region is CASSQFAFSTKEQFF. DNA of the CDR3: TGTGCCAGCAGCCAATTTGCCTTTTCAACAAAGGAGCAGTTCTTC.

In its sample, this clone was seen once. The rearrangement joins TRBV19 to TRBJ1-5, with 8 nucleotides matching TRBD1. V was clipped by 1 base and J by 3 bases; unmatched bases: 5. This CDR3 comprises 16 residues. Germline CDR1 LNHDA, CDR2 SQIVND (reference sequence). The CDR3 coding sequence is TGTGCCAGTAGTATAGCTCCGACAGGGGTCAATCAGCCCCAGCATTTT. This codes for CASSIAPTGVNQPQHF.

J is TRBJ2-1 and V is TRBV19; a weak D match, TRBD1 (6 bases). V was pared by 5 bases and J by 8 bases, with 19 bases between. The CDR3 loop spans 15 amino acids. CDR1 LNHDA and CDR2 SQIVND come from the germline V gene (reference sequence). The CDR3 coding sequence is TGTGCCAGTAGTCCGGGACACTCCTTTGGCGATGAGCAGTTCTTC. This sequence encodes CASSPGHSFGDEQFF.

The chain has TRBV19 and TRBJ1-6; no reliable D call. Looked up from germline, CDR1 is LNHDA and CDR2 is SQIVND (reference sequence). The V gene lost 4 bases and the J gene lost 7 bases, with 14 bases spanning the gap. The CDR3 runs to 15 residues. CDR3: CASSTSPGSNSPLHF. The DNA of the CDR3 is TGTGCCAGTAGTACCAGCCCCGGGTCCAATTCACCCCTCCACTTT.

The chain recombines TRBV7-2 with TRBJ2-2; 12 nucleotides align to TRBD2. The V gene end was trimmed by 5 bases and the J gene end by 5 bases; junction bases not matched to a gene: 6. CDR1 is SGHTA, CDR2 FQGNSA, per germline. The CDR3 runs to 16 residues. The CDR3 DNA follows: TGTGCCAGCAGCCCACTAGCGGGAGGTGATACCGGGGAGCTGTTTTTT. Translated: CASSPLAGGDTGELFF. Variable domain in full (rest from reference TRBV7-2 and TRBJ2-2): GAGVSQSPSNKVTEKGKDVELRCDPISGHTALYWYRQSLGQGLEFLIYFQGNSAPDKSGLPSDRFSAERTGGSVSTLTIQRTQQEDSAVYLCASSPLAGGDTGELFFGEGSRLTVL.

In its sample, this clone was seen once. V usage is TRBV7-2 and J usage is TRBJ2-1; the D gene is possibly TRBD2 (5 bases). The CDR3 loop spans 15 amino acids. CDR1 SGHTA and CDR2 FQGNSA come from the germline V gene. V lost 0 bases to trimming and J lost 4 bases, with 10 bases between them. The CDR3 is CASSLALDSYNEQFF. In DNA, the CDR3 is TGTGCCAGCAGCTTAGCACTGGACTCATACAATGAGCAGTTCTTC.

The chain carries TRBV7-8 and TRBJ1-1; no definite D call. Trimming cost V 9 bases and J 4 bases, with 6 bases left between them. The CDR3 runs to 10 residues. In germline, CDR1 is SGHVS, CDR2 FQNEAQ. The CDR3 DNA is TGTGCCAGTAGTCTCACTGAAGCTTTCTTT. Encoded protein: CASSLTEAFF.

Regarding this clone: Additional DNA sequences in this sample encode the identical CDR3. This chain links TRBV5-1 with TRBJ2-1, with TRBD2 identical over 11 bases. This CDR3 comprises 15 residues. V trimming: 4 bases; J trimming: 4 bases; junction bases outside the gene matches: 4. Per germline, CDR1 SGHRS and CDR2 YFSETQ. As DNA, the CDR3 is TGCGCCAGCAGCCCTAGCGGGGGGTCTTACAATGAGCAGTTCTTC. Protein: CASSPSGGSYNEQFF.

This chain links TRBV11-2 with TRBJ1-1; D gene unclear. V shed 5 bases and J shed 0 bases, with 10 bases lying between them. Germline-derived CDR1 and CDR2 are SGHAT and FQNNGV. This CDR3 has 14 residues. CDR3 amino acids: CASSQSHMNTEAFF. The CDR3 DNA reads TGTGCCAGCAGCCAGTCCCATATGAACACTGAAGCTTTCTTT.

CDR3: CASSLGETQETQYF. CDR3 nucleotide sequence: TGTGCCAGCTCACTCGGGGAGACACAAGAGACCCAGTACTTC. The chain uses TRBV18 and TRBJ2-5; D is possibly TRBD2 (5 bases). Deletions cut 4 bases from V and 2 bases from J, with 11 bases between. The CDR3 spans 14 residues. Germline V CDR1 and CDR2: KGHSH, LQKENI.

The chain uses TRBV11-2 and TRBJ2-7, with 10 bases matching TRBD1. This CDR3 has 15 amino acids. The germline V gene has CDR1 SGHAT and CDR2 FQNNGV. With V trimmed by 2 bases and J by 6 bases, 7 bases remained unmatched. The CDR3 bases are TGTGCCAGCAGCTTAAGTCAGGGACAGGGGACCGAGCAGTACTTC. It yields the protein CASSLSQGQGTEQYF.

The sample holds a few counts of this clone. The gene calls are TRBV27 and TRBJ1-4; D is undetermined. Between the trimmed V and J ends, which lost 3 bases and 7 bases, there was a span of 9 bases. Germline assignment: CDR1 MNHEY and CDR2 SMNVEV (reference sequence). CDR3 size: 13 residues. The CDR3 coding sequence is TGTGCCAGCAGTTTGCAGTCAGGTGAAAAACTGTTTTTT. Protein sequence: CASSLQSGEKLFF.

The rearrangement joins TRBV6-2 or TRBV6-3 to TRBJ1-3; D might be TRBD1 (5 bases). This CDR3 spans 17 amino acids. Germline values: CDR1 MNHEY, CDR2 SVGEGT. Deletions cut 6 bases from V and 0 bases from J, with 18 bases between. This chain's CDR3 is CASSPPGLKSSGNTIYF. The CDR3 coding sequence is TGTGCCAGCAGCCCACCGGGACTCAAGAGCTCTGGAAACACCATATATTTT.

The chain couples TRBV7-7 to TRBJ2-5; D is possibly TRBD2 (5 bases). The CDR3 contains 14 residues. CDR1 and CDR2 (germline): SSHAT, FNYEAQ (reference sequence). Trimming took off 5 bases at V and 5 bases at J, with 15 bases between the two ends. The CDR3: CASSPGWVGETQYF. In nucleotides, the CDR3 is TGTGCCAGCAGCCCGGGGTGGGTCGGGGAGACCCAGTACTTC.

V usage is TRBV6-1 and J usage is TRBJ2-1; TRBD1 matches 8 bases. Trimming removed 3 bases from V and 6 bases from J; junction bases left unmatched: 16. In germline, CDR1 is MNHNS, CDR2 SASEGT. The CDR3 has 18 amino acids. CDR3 loop: CASSEILFGTGNRNEQFF. DNA of the CDR3: TGTGCCAGCAGTGAGATCCTTTTCGGGACAGGAAATCGCAATGAGCAGTTCTTC.

The V gene is TRBV5-1, the J gene TRBJ2-1; 8 nucleotides match TRBD1. V shed 0 bases and J 0 bases; nucleotides not matched to a gene: 2. Germline V CDR1 and CDR2: SGHRS, YFSETQ. CDR3 length equals 16 residues. The CDR3 DNA follows: TGCGCCAGCAGCTTGGGGACAGGGCTCTCCTACAATGAGCAGTTCTTC. As protein: CASSLGTGLSYNEQFF.

V usage is TRBV7-8 and J usage is TRBJ1-2; TRBD1 matches at 9 bases. Trimming removed 5 bases from V and 8 bases from J; junction bases left unmatched: 6. The CDR3 totals 13 residues. The germline gives CDR1 SGHVS, CDR2 FQNEAQ. The CDR3 sequence: CASSNGQGRGYTF. The CDR3 DNA reads as TGTGCCAGCAGCAATGGACAGGGGAGAGGCTACACCTTC.

The chain uses TRBV19 and TRBJ2-7; weak D call: TRBD1 (5 bases). CDR3 size: 13 residues. V was trimmed by 5 bases and J by 0 bases, leaving 8 bases between them. Germline values: CDR1 LNHDA, CDR2 SQIVND (reference sequence). CDR3: CASSSTASYEQYF. In nucleotides, the CDR3 is TGTGCCAGTAGTTCGACAGCCTCCTACGAGCAGTACTTC. Filled out from reference TRBV19 and TRBJ2-7, the complete variable domain reads DGGITQSPKYLFRKEGQNVTLSCEQNLNHDAMYWYRQDPGQGLRLIYYSQIVNDFQKGDIAEGYSVSREKKESFPLTVTSAQKNPTAFYLCASSSTASYEQYFGPGTRLTVT.

This clone was observed a single time. This chain connects TRBV19 to TRBJ2-2; TRBD1 aligns across 8 bases. The CDR3 has 15 amino acids. Germline V CDR1 and CDR2: LNHDA, SQIVND (reference sequence). V shed 3 bases, J shed 5 bases, and the junction held 5 bases outside the gene matches. For the CDR3, the DNA is TGTGCCAGTAGTATGGGACAGGCGGCGACCGGGGAGCTGTTTTTT. This gives the protein CASSMGQAATGELFF.

CDR3 residues: CASSPRLAGGPSNEQFF. As DNA, the CDR3 is TGTGCCAGCAGCCCCCGACTAGCGGGAGGTCCCTCCAATGAGCAGTTCTTC. The chain links TRBV7-9 to TRBJ2-1; 13 positions agree with TRBD2. The CDR3 is 17 residues long. V trimming: 5 bases; J trimming: 6 bases; junction bases outside the gene matches: 10. Germline CDR1 SEHNR, CDR2 FQNEAQ (reference sequence).

The V gene is TRBV11-3, the J gene TRBJ2-2; maybe TRBD2 (6 bases). Germline-derived CDR1 and CDR2 are SGHNT and YENEEA. The CDR3 totals 16 residues. The V end was cut by 0 bases, the J end by 6 bases, with 14 bases between. CDR3 amino acids: CASSLDGLATAGELFF. The CDR3 DNA sequence: TGTGCCAGCAGCTTAGATGGGCTAGCGACTGCCGGGGAGCTGTTTTTT. The full variable domain, with the rest looked up from reference TRBV11-3 and TRBJ2-2, is EAGVVQSPRYKIIEKKQPVAFWCNPISGHNTLYWYLQNLGQGPELLIRYENEEAVDDSQLPKDRFSAERLKGVDSTLKIQPAELGDSAVYLCASSLDGLATAGELFFGEGSRLTVL.

The chain has TRBV10-2 and TRBJ2-2, with TRBD2 matching over 9 bases. Trimming took 2 bases from V and 6 from J; bases not matched to a gene: 10. CDR3 size: 17 residues. The germline V gene has CDR1 WSHSY and CDR2 SAAADI. CDR3 loop: CASSEPGGGGVAGELFF. DNA of the CDR3: TGCGCCAGCAGTGAGCCTGGGGGCGGGGGGGTGGCCGGGGAGCTGTTTTTT.

The V and J genes are TRBV6-5 and TRBJ1-2; no firm D call. From germline, CDR1 is MNHEY and CDR2 SVGAGI. The CDR3 is 16 amino acids. V was pared by 0 bases and J by 1 base, with 12 bases between. The CDR3 region has the DNA TGTGCCAGCAGTTACTCGGTCACAGATGTTAACTATGGCTACACCTTC. It specifies CASSYSVTDVNYGYTF.

The chain carries TRBV11-2 and TRBJ2-1; 8 positions agree with TRBD2. Germline values: CDR1 SGHAT, CDR2 FQNNGV. Trimming at V came to 5 bases and at J to 0 bases, leaving 9 bases not matched to a gene. The CDR3 has 17 amino acids. CDR3: CASSHAGGVSSYNEQFF. The CDR3, as DNA: TGTGCCAGCAGCCACGCGGGGGGCGTTTCCTCCTACAATGAGCAGTTCTTC. Supplemented by reference TRBV11-2 and TRBJ2-1, the full variable domain reads EAGVAQSPRYKIIEKRQSVAFWCNPISGHATLYWYQQILGQGPKLLIQFQNNGVVDDSQLPKDRFSAERLKGVDSTLKIQPAKLEDSAVYLCASSHAGGVSSYNEQFFGPGTRLTVL.